This record covers a single TCR beta chain. What it recognizes is unknown. The CDR3 covers 14 residues. Trimming took 7 bases from V and 4 from J; bases not matched to a gene: 6. Germline V gene lookup returns CDR1 MDHEN and CDR2 SYDVKM. The data belong to a study of cytomegalovirus exposure and HLA in healthy donors. The study ran its PCR with 60 Vbeta and 13 Jbeta primers. The repertoire was sequenced with immunoSEQ multiplex PCR; TCRdb's copy has only in-frame clones and lacks some. Its listing shows tens of thousands of clones. Study observations and caveats: Cytomegalovirus status was reportedly diagnosed by the classifier with high sensitivity and specificity. A later examination showed that TCR association rates differed by HLA locus, with DRB1 most and HLA-C fewest.

V and J are TRBV28 and TRBJ1-3; the match to TRBD1 covers 8 bases. The sequence was obtained from a woman between 50 and 59 years old in good health and CMV-seropositive. Sequencing input: PBMCs. CDR3 residues: CASNRQGTGNTIYF. CDR3 DNA: TGTGCCAGCAATAGACAGGGGACCGGAAACACCATATATTTT.